These T cell receptor beta chains were read from a single sample in a study of identical twins. MiXCR, run by TCRdb on the 5' RACE reads, gives a single entry per CDR3 protein. The table has approximately 240,000 distinct CDR3 sequences, more than 12% seen once. Sequencing input: memory (CD45RO+) T cells sorted from blood. The receptor source for this set is a woman younger than 30 in good health. CDR3s include the opening cysteine and the closing phenylalanine or tryptophan. The D gene is left open where the match is weak. Clone size is not always given. Where it is, it says once, few, many or a class for expanded clones.

abundance: .; j_gene: TRBJ2-1; v_gene: TRBV12-3/TRBV12-4; d_gene: .; CDR3aa: CASSFFGYNEQFF; CDR3nt: TGTGCCAGCAGTTTTTTCGGGTACAATGAGCAGTTCTTC
abundance: many; j_gene: TRBJ2-1; v_gene: TRBV5-5; d_gene: .; CDR3aa: CASRKGGLGEQFF; CDR3nt: TGTGCCAGCCGCAAAGGAGGGCTGGGGGAGCAGTTCTTC
abundance: few; j_gene: TRBJ2-1; v_gene: TRBV5-5; d_gene: .; CDR3aa: CASSFLTNEQFF; CDR3nt: TGTGCCAGCAGCTTTCTTACCAATGAGCAGTTCTTC
abundance: many; j_gene: TRBJ2-7; v_gene: TRBV12-3/TRBV12-4; d_gene: TRBD1; CDR3aa: CASRPGTGLLYEQYF; CDR3nt: TGTGCCAGCAGACCCGGGACAGGGCTTCTCTACGAGCAGTACTTC
abundance: .; j_gene: TRBJ1-1; v_gene: TRBV12-3/TRBV12-4; d_gene: .; CDR3aa: CASSREGPGQKAFF; CDR3nt: TGTGCCAGCAGTCGAGAGGGACCGGGACAAAAAGCTTTCTTT
abundance: many; j_gene: TRBJ2-5; v_gene: TRBV6-5; d_gene: TRBD2; CDR3aa: CASSYRTSGLQETQYF; CDR3nt: TGTGCCAGCAGTTACCGGACTAGCGGACTTCAAGAGACCCAGTACTTC
abundance: .; j_gene: TRBJ2-3; v_gene: TRBV6-4; d_gene: TRBD2; CDR3aa: CASSDGTSGGDTQYF; CDR3nt: TGTGCCAGCAGTGACGGGACTAGCGGGGGAGATACGCAGTATTTT
abundance: few; j_gene: TRBJ2-1; v_gene: TRBV7-2; d_gene: TRBD2; CDR3aa: CASSLTGTRSYNEQFF; CDR3nt: TGTGCCAGCAGCCTAACCGGGACTAGGTCCTACAATGAGCAGTTCTTC
abundance: .; j_gene: TRBJ2-3; v_gene: TRBV11-2; d_gene: TRBD2; CDR3aa: CASSRNPIAGDLTDTQYF; CDR3nt: TGTGCCAGCAGCCGAAATCCAATAGCGGGAGACCTCACAGATACGCAGTATTTT
abundance: few; j_gene: TRBJ1-2; v_gene: TRBV12-3/TRBV12-4; d_gene: .; CDR3aa: CASSIMRWGEGYTF; CDR3nt: TGTGCCAGCAGTATCATGCGTTGGGGGGAGGGCTACACCTTC
abundance: .; j_gene: TRBJ2-5; v_gene: TRBV11-2; d_gene: TRBD2; CDR3aa: CASSPSPGLGYGTQYF; CDR3nt: TGTGCCAGCAGCCCAAGCCCGGGACTAGGGTACGGGACCCAGTACTTC
abundance: many; j_gene: TRBJ2-5; v_gene: TRBV29-1; d_gene: .; CDR3aa: CSVEQNPQETQYF; CDR3nt: TGCAGCGTCGAACAGAACCCTCAAGAGACCCAGTACTTC
abundance: .; j_gene: TRBJ1-2; v_gene: TRBV3-1; d_gene: .; CDR3aa: CASSQEGGDYGYTF; CDR3nt: TGTGCCAGCAGCCAAGAAGGGGGTGACTATGGCTACACCTTC
abundance: .; j_gene: TRBJ2-1; v_gene: TRBV13; d_gene: TRBD2; CDR3aa: CASSPKLAGSYNEQFF; CDR3nt: TGTGCCAGCAGCCCTAAACTAGCGGGAAGCTACAATGAGCAGTTCTTC
abundance: few; j_gene: TRBJ2-1; v_gene: TRBV29-1; d_gene: TRBD1; CDR3aa: CSVRLPGTGLNEQFF; CDR3nt: TGCAGCGTTCGTCTACCGGGGACAGGGTTAAATGAGCAGTTCTTC
abundance: .; j_gene: TRBJ2-5; v_gene: TRBV7-8; d_gene: TRBD2; CDR3aa: CASSFGLAGAGETQYF; CDR3nt: TGTGCCAGCAGCTTCGGACTAGCGGGGGCGGGGGAGACCCAGTACTTC
abundance: many; j_gene: TRBJ2-1; v_gene: TRBV20-1; d_gene: .; CDR3aa: CSASQVDEQFF; CDR3nt: TGCAGTGCCTCACAGGTCGATGAGCAGTTCTTC
abundance: few; j_gene: TRBJ2-3; v_gene: TRBV2; d_gene: TRBD2; CDR3aa: CASKIAGADTQYF; CDR3nt: TGTGCCAGCAAGATAGCGGGGGCAGATACGCAGTATTTT
abundance: .; j_gene: TRBJ2-1; v_gene: TRBV4-3; d_gene: .; CDR3aa: CASSQDVGDEQFF; CDR3nt: TGCGCCAGCAGCCAAGACGTGGGGGATGAGCAGTTCTTC
abundance: many; j_gene: TRBJ1-2; v_gene: TRBV5-5; d_gene: .; CDR3aa: CASSPVTANYGYTF; CDR3nt: TGTGCCAGCAGCCCGGTCACTGCTAACTATGGCTACACCTTC
abundance: .; j_gene: TRBJ2-7; v_gene: TRBV10-3; d_gene: TRBD2; CDR3aa: CAISRSLAVSSYEQYF; CDR3nt: TGTGCCATCAGCAGATCACTAGCGGTTAGCTCCTACGAGCAGTACTTC
abundance: .; j_gene: TRBJ1-5; v_gene: TRBV10-2; d_gene: .; CDR3aa: CASSSQDYQPQHF; CDR3nt: TGCGCCAGCTCCTCGCAGGATTATCAGCCCCAGCATTTT
abundance: few; j_gene: TRBJ2-7; v_gene: TRBV15; d_gene: .; CDR3aa: CATSRRQGKYEQYF; CDR3nt: TGTGCCACCAGCAGAAGGCAGGGAAAGTACGAGCAGTACTTC
abundance: few; j_gene: TRBJ2-1; v_gene: TRBV6-5; d_gene: .; CDR3aa: CASRRTGEQFF; CDR3nt: TGTGCCAGCAGACGTACAGGGGAGCAGTTCTTC
abundance: .; j_gene: TRBJ2-5; v_gene: TRBV5-1; d_gene: .; CDR3aa: CASSFQGFKGETQYF; CDR3nt: TGCGCCAGCAGCTTCCAGGGGTTTAAGGGAGAGACCCAGTACTTC
abundance: .; j_gene: TRBJ1-1; v_gene: TRBV6-2/TRBV6-3; d_gene: TRBD1; CDR3aa: CASRGQGENTEAFF; CDR3nt: TGTGCCAGCAGGGGACAGGGGGAGAACACTGAAGCTTTCTTT
abundance: .; j_gene: TRBJ2-7; v_gene: TRBV20-1; d_gene: .; CDR3aa: CSARDPQRAYEQYF; CDR3nt: TGCAGTGCTAGAGATCCCCAGCGGGCCTACGAGCAGTACTTC
abundance: .; j_gene: TRBJ2-3; v_gene: TRBV20-1; d_gene: .; CDR3aa: CSATPLTAEFGTDTQYF; CDR3nt: TGCAGTGCTACTCCCCTTACCGCGGAGTTCGGCACAGATACGCAGTATTTT
abundance: many; j_gene: TRBJ1-1; v_gene: TRBV7-9; d_gene: .; CDR3aa: CASSLGDGLNTEAFF; CDR3nt: TGTGCCAGCAGCTTAGGCGACGGTCTGAACACTGAAGCTTTCTTT
abundance: .; j_gene: TRBJ2-1; v_gene: TRBV6-1; d_gene: TRBD2; CDR3aa: CASSPLAGGSHNEQFF; CDR3nt: TGTGCCAGCAGTCCTCTAGCGGGAGGCTCTCACAATGAGCAGTTCTTC
abundance: few; j_gene: TRBJ2-2; v_gene: TRBV3-1; d_gene: .; CDR3aa: CAASGTVVSGELFF; CDR3nt: TGTGCCGCATCCGGGACGGTGGTATCCGGGGAGCTGTTTTTT
abundance: .; j_gene: TRBJ2-7; v_gene: TRBV11-2; d_gene: .; CDR3aa: CASSSPGHGGYEQYF; CDR3nt: TGTGCCAGCAGCTCTCCGGGACACGGAGGATACGAGCAGTACTTC
abundance: few; j_gene: TRBJ2-1; v_gene: TRBV4-3; d_gene: .; CDR3aa: CASSQGPGDPRNEQFF; CDR3nt: TGCGCCAGCAGCCAAGGTCCGGGAGACCCCCGCAATGAGCAGTTCTTC
abundance: few; j_gene: TRBJ1-6; v_gene: TRBV5-6; d_gene: .; CDR3aa: CASSLDRVHSPLHF; CDR3nt: TGTGCCAGCAGCTTGGACAGGGTGCATTCACCCCTCCACTTT
abundance: many; j_gene: TRBJ2-1; v_gene: TRBV7-7; d_gene: TRBD1; CDR3aa: CASSQTGTAYNEQFF; CDR3nt: TGTGCTAGCAGCCAAACCGGGACAGCCTACAATGAGCAGTTCTTC
abundance: .; j_gene: TRBJ1-2; v_gene: TRBV7-9; d_gene: TRBD1; CDR3aa: CASSITGDRGYTF; CDR3nt: TGTGCCAGCAGCATAACAGGGGACCGGGGCTACACCTTC
abundance: few; j_gene: TRBJ2-3; v_gene: TRBV29-1; d_gene: .; CDR3aa: CSVLIRSGDTQYF; CDR3nt: TGCAGCGTTCTTATCCGAAGTGGAGATACGCAGTATTTT
abundance: .; j_gene: TRBJ2-7; v_gene: TRBV27; d_gene: .; CDR3aa: CASSWRPQHF; CDR3nt: TGTGCCAGCAGTTGGAGACCGCAGCACTTC
abundance: many; j_gene: TRBJ1-4; v_gene: TRBV12-3/TRBV12-4; d_gene: .; CDR3aa: CASSPSVGGLFF; CDR3nt: TGTGCCAGCAGTCCATCCGTCGGAGGCCTGTTTTTT
abundance: few; j_gene: TRBJ2-2; v_gene: TRBV6-2/TRBV6-3; d_gene: .; CDR3aa: CASSYYPNGGELFF; CDR3nt: TGTGCCAGCAGTTACTACCCAAATGGCGGGGAGCTGTTTTTT
abundance: .; j_gene: TRBJ2-7; v_gene: TRBV12-3/TRBV12-4; d_gene: TRBD1; CDR3aa: CASRRQGSAYEQYF; CDR3nt: TGTGCCAGCAGGAGACAGGGAAGTGCCTACGAGCAGTACTTC
abundance: few; j_gene: TRBJ2-7; v_gene: TRBV11-2; d_gene: .; CDR3aa: CASSLGTERRLFGSYEQYF; CDR3nt: TGTGCCAGCAGCTTAGGGACAGAGCGCCGCTTATTTGGTTCCTACGAGCAGTACTTC
abundance: few; j_gene: TRBJ2-7; v_gene: TRBV10-2; d_gene: .; CDR3aa: CASSNFASETPYEQYF; CDR3nt: TGCGCCAGCAGTAACTTCGCCAGCGAGACCCCTTACGAGCAGTACTTC
abundance: .; j_gene: TRBJ2-1; v_gene: TRBV20-1; d_gene: TRBD2; CDR3aa: CSAPRTSGIVGEQFF; CDR3nt: TGCAGTGCTCCCCGGACTAGCGGGATAGTCGGTGAGCAGTTCTTC
abundance: .; j_gene: TRBJ1-2; v_gene: TRBV9; d_gene: .; CDR3aa: CASYSGVNGYTF; CDR3nt: TGTGCCAGTTACTCAGGGGTTAATGGCTACACCTTC
abundance: few; j_gene: TRBJ2-3; v_gene: TRBV27; d_gene: TRBD2; CDR3aa: CASSLWSSGGTDTQYF; CDR3nt: TGTGCCAGCAGTTTATGGTCCTCGGGGGGGACAGATACGCAGTATTTT
abundance: few; j_gene: TRBJ2-7; v_gene: TRBV14; d_gene: TRBD2; CDR3aa: CASSQAGGRRYEQYF; CDR3nt: TGTGCCAGCAGCCAAGCGGGCGGGAGACGGTACGAGCAGTACTTC
abundance: .; j_gene: TRBJ2-7; v_gene: TRBV4-3; d_gene: .; CDR3aa: CASSQNLQTTYEQYF; CDR3nt: TGCGCCAGCAGCCAAAACTTACAGACCACCTACGAGCAGTACTTC
abundance: .; j_gene: TRBJ2-7; v_gene: TRBV20-1; d_gene: .; CDR3aa: CSARVGPYEQYF; CDR3nt: TGCAGTGCTAGAGTTGGTCCCTACGAGCAGTACTTC
abundance: few; j_gene: TRBJ1-1; v_gene: TRBV2; d_gene: .; CDR3aa: CATHMNTEAFF; CDR3nt: TGTGCCACTCACATGAACACTGAAGCTTTCTTT
abundance: .; j_gene: TRBJ2-1; v_gene: TRBV7-2; d_gene: .; CDR3aa: CASSSGGVAYNEQFF; CDR3nt: TGTGCCAGCAGCTCTGGGGGAGTTGCCTACAATGAGCAGTTCTTC
abundance: many; j_gene: TRBJ1-1; v_gene: TRBV5-6; d_gene: TRBD1; CDR3aa: CASSSTGVGAFF; CDR3nt: TGTGCCAGCAGCTCGACAGGGGTTGGGGCTTTCTTT
abundance: many; j_gene: TRBJ2-5; v_gene: TRBV20-1; d_gene: .; CDR3aa: CSARDPLPETQYF; CDR3nt: TGCAGTGCTAGAGACCCCCTCCCAGAGACCCAGTACTTC
abundance: many; j_gene: TRBJ1-2; v_gene: TRBV12-3/TRBV12-4; d_gene: .; CDR3aa: CATSPRGNGYTF; CDR3nt: TGTGCCACCTCGCCAAGGGGGAATGGCTACACCTTC
abundance: .; j_gene: TRBJ2-7; v_gene: TRBV19; d_gene: .; CDR3aa: CASSISWTPTYEQYF; CDR3nt: TGTGCCAGTAGTATTAGTTGGACTCCGACCTACGAGCAGTACTTC